The sample holds many counts of the clone carrying this TCR beta chain. Its antigen remains unidentified. Once RNA had been extracted, it was reverse transcribed into cDNA to act as the sequencing template. Using immunoSEQ multiplex PCR, the repertoire was profiled, and TCRdb retains in-frame clones only, with some absent. The sample yields approximately 210,000 clones, just over 65% seen once. The treatment: oral pan-JAK inhibitor, 5-10 mg twice daily. This entry belongs to a study of CD8+ T cells in alopecia areata. Germline CDR1 MDHEN, CDR2 SYDVKM. CDR3 length: 16 amino acids. The V and J ends lost 3 bases and 3 bases, in that order; junction bases with no gene match: 3. Study-level points and caveats: Normal scalp had lower clonality than lesional scalp, with alopecia totalis/universalis lesions showing this most strongly.

This chain joins TRBV28 and TRBJ2-3, with TRBD2 identical over 13 bases. This sample comprised CD4+ T cells sorted from blood, obtained between weeks 43 and 45, from a patient treated with tofacitinib. This sequence was found in a human donor with alopecia areata. DNA for the CDR3: TGTGCCAGCAGTTTCCCACTAGCGGGGGGGACAGATACGCAGTATTTT. Translating it yields CASSFPLAGGTDTQYF.